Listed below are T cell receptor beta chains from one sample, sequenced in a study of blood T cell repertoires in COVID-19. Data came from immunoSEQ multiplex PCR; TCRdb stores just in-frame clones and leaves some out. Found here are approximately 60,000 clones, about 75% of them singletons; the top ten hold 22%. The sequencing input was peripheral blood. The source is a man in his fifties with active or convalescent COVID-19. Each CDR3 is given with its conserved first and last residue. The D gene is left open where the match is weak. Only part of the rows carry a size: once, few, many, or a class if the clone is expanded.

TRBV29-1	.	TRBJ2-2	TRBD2	TGCAGCGCCGGACTAGTCACCGGGGAGCTGTTTTTT	CSAGLVTGELFF
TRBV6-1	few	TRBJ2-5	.	TGTGCCAGCAGTGAAGTGACACAAGAGACCCAGTACTTC	CASSEVTQETQYF
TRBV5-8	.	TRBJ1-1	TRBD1	TGTGCCAGCAGCCTACCGGCCAGGGGGGCTTTCTTT	CASSLPARGAFF
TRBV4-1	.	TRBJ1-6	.	TGCGCCAGCAGCCAAGACGGGGGGGCTGGTAATTCACCCCTCCACTTT	CASSQDGGAGNSPLHF
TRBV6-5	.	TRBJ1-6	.	TGTGCCACCTTGACAGGACTTGTCGGTAATTCACCCCTCCACTTT	CATLTGLVGNSPLHF
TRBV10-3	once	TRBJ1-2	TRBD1	TGTGCCATCAGTGGTTCCGGGACAGGGGTTGGCTACACCTTC	CAISGSGTGVGYTF
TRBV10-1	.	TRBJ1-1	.	TGCGCCAGCAGTGTTCAGCGGACGGGCACTGAAGCTTTCTTT	CASSVQRTGTEAFF
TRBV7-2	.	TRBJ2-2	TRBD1	TGTGCCAGCAGCTCCGGGACAGGGCTGACCGGGGAGCTGTTTTTT	CASSSGTGLTGELFF
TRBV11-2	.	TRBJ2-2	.	TGTGCCAGCAGCTTAAGCACGACACCGAACACCGGGGAGCTGTTTTTT	CASSLSTTPNTGELFF
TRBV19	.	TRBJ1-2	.	TGTGCCAGTAACTCCCCCCGGGTACGAGACTATGGCTACACCTTC	CASNSPRVRDYGYTF
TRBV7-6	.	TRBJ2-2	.	TGTGCCAGCAGCTCCCGGGGGATTGTCGGGGAGCTGTTTTTT	CASSSRGIVGELFF
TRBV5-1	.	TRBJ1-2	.	TGCGCCAGCAGCTCTAGGGGGGGATATGGCTACACCTTC	CASSSRGGYGYTF
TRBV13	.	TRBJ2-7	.	TGTGCCAGCAGCTTAGGGGCGGGGTCAGAGCAGTACTTC	CASSLGAGSEQYF
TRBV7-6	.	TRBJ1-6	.	TGTGCCAGCAGCTGGGACTGGGATTCACCCCTCCACTTT	CASSWDWDSPLHF
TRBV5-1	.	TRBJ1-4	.	TGCGCCAGCAGCTTGACGGGGGGAACTAATGAAAAACTGTTTTTT	CASSLTGGTNEKLFF
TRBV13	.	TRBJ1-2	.	TGTGCCAGCAGCTTAGTTCAGGGTTTCTATGGCTACACCTTC	CASSLVQGFYGYTF
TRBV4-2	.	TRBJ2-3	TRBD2	TGTGCCAGCAGCCAAAAAGGGAGCGGGGGGGGGACAGATACGCAGTATTTT	CASSQKGSGGGTDTQYF
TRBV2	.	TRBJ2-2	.	TGTGCCAGCAGTCCCCGGGTGAACACCGGGGAGCTGTTTTTT	CASSPRVNTGELFF
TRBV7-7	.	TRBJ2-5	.	TGTGCTAGCAGCCAACCAAGGGGGGGAGCAGAGACCCAGTACTTC	CASSQPRGGAETQYF
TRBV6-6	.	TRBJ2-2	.	TGTGCCAGCACCGAGTCCAGAGCGAGACTGTTTTTT	CASTESRARLFF
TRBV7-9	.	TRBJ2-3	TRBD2	TGTGCCAGCAGCTTCTTTAGCGGGAGAGAGACAGATACGCAGTATTTT	CASSFFSGRETDTQYF
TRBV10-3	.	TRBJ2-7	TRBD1	TGTGCCATCAGAAGGGACAGGGCGTGGGAGCAGTACTTC	CAIRRDRAWEQYF
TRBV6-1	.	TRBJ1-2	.	TGTGCCAGCAGTGACCGATTGGGGCTTGGCTACACCTTC	CASSDRLGLGYTF
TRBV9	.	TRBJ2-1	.	TGTGCCAGCAGCGTTACGGGGGACCCCTACAATGAGCAGTTCTTC	CASSVTGDPYNEQFF
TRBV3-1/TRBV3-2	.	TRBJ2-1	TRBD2	TGTGCCAGCAGCCAAGACATCGCAGCGGGGGCCTACAATGAGCAGTTCTTC	CASSQDIAAGAYNEQFF
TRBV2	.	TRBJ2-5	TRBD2	TGTGCCAGCAGTCCGGGGGGGCCCGAGACCCAGTACTTC	CASSPGGPETQYF
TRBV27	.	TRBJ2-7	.	TGTGCCAGCAGCGCCTCCGGGGAGTCCTCCTACGAGCAGTACTTC	CASSASGESSYEQYF
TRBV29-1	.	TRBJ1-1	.	TGCAGCGTTACGGTTGCGGGGGGCCTAAACACTGAAGCTTTCTTT	CSVTVAGGLNTEAFF
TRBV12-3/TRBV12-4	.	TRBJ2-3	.	TGTGCCAGCAGTTTCCACGCGGCAGATACGCAGTATTTT	CASSFHAADTQYF
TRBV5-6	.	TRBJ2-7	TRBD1	TGTGCCAGCAGCTTGTCAGGGGGACAGGGCTCCTCTCGGTACTTC	CASSLSGGQGSSRYF
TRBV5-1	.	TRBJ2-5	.	TGCGCCAGCAGCTCGAATCCGGGATACCAAGAGACCCAGTACTTC	CASSSNPGYQETQYF
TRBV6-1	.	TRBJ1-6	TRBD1	TGTGCCACCTCCGGACAGGATAATTCACCCCTCCACTTT	CATSGQDNSPLHF
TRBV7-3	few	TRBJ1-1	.	TGTGCCAGCAGCCCCATGGGGCAGGGCCGTGAAGCTTTCTTT	CASSPMGQGREAFF
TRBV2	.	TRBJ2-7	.	TGTGCCGGGGGAACTAGCTTCTACGAGCAGTACTTC	CAGGTSFYEQYF
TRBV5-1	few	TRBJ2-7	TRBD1	TGCGCCAGCACCGGGACAGGGGGTAATGTGCAGTACTTC	CASTGTGGNVQYF